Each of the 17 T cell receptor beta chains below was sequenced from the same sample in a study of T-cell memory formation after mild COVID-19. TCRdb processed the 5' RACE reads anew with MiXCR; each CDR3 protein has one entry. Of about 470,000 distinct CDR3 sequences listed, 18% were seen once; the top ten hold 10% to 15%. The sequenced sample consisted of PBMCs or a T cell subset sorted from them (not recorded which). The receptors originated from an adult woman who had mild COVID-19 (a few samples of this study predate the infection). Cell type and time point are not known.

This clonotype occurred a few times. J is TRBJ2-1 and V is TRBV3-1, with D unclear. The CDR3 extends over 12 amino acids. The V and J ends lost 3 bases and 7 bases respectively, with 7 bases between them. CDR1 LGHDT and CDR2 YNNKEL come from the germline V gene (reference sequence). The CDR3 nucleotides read TGTGCCAGCAGCCAGGGGATAAATGAGCAGTTCTTC. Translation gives CASSQGINEQFF.

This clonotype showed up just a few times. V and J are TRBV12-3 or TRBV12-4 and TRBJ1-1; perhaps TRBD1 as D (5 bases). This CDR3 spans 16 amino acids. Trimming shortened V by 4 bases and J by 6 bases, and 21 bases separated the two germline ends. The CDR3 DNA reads TGTGCCAGCAGTTCGCCGATCAAGACAGTCGATCCTGAAGCTTTCTTT. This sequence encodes CASSSPIKTVDPEAFF.

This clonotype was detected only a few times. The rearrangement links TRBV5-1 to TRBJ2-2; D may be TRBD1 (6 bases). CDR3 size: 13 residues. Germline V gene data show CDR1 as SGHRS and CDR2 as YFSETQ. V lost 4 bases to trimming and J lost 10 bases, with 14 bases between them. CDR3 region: CASSMYRDTELFF. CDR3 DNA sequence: TGCGCCAGCAGCATGTACCGGGACACGGAGCTGTTTTTT.

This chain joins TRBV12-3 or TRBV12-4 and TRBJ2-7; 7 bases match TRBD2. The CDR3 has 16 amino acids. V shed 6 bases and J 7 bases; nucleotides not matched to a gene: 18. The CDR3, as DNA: TGTGCCAGCAGCCCCCTGGGGGGGACGGGTATGTCGGAGCAGTACTTC. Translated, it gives CASSPLGGTGMSEQYF.

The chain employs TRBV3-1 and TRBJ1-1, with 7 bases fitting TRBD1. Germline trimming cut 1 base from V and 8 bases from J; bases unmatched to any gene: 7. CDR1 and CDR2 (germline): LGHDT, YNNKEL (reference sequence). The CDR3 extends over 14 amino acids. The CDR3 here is CASSQGRQGTEAFF. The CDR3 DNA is TGTGCCAGCAGCCAAGGCCGACAGGGTACCGAAGCTTTCTTT.

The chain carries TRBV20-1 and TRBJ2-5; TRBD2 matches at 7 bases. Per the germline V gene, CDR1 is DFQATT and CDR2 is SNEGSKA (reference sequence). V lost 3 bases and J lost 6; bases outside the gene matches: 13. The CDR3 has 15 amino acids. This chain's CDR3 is CSARLIGEGQKTQYF. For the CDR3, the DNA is TGCAGTGCTAGGCTCATAGGGGAGGGCCAGAAGACCCAGTACTTC.

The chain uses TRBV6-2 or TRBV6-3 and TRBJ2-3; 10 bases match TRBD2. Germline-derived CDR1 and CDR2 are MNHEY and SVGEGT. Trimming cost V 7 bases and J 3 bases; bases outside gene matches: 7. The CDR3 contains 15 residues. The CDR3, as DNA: TGTGCCAGCACCCCAGCGGGGGGGCAGACAGATACGCAGTATTTT. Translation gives CASTPAGGQTDTQYF.

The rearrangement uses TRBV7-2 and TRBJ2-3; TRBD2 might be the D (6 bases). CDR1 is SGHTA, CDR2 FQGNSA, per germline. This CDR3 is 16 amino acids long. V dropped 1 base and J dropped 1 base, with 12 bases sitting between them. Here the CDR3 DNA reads TGTGCCAGCAGCTTAGATTCGCTAGCGCGCACAGATACGCAGTATTTT. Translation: CASSLDSLARTDTQYF.

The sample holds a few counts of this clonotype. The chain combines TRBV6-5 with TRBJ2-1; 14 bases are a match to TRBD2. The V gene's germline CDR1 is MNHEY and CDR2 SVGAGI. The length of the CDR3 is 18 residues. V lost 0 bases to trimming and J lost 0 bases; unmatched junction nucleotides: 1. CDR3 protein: CASSYSGTSGSSYNEQFF. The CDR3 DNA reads TGTGCCAGCAGTTACTCGGGGACTAGCGGGAGCTCCTACAATGAGCAGTTCTTC.

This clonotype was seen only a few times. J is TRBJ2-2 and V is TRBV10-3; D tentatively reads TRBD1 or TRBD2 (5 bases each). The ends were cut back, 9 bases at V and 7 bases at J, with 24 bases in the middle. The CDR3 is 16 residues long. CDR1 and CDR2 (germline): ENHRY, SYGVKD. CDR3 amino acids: CAITDPGAVRDGELFF. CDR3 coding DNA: TGTGCCATTACCGATCCCGGGGCTGTGCGAGACGGGGAGCTGTTTTTT.

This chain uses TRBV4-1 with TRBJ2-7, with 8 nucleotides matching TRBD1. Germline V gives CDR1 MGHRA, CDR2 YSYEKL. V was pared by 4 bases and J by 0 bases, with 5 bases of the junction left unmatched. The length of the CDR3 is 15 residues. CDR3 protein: CASSPTGQGSYEQYF. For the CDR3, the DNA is TGCGCCAGCAGCCCTACCGGACAGGGCTCCTACGAGCAGTACTTC.

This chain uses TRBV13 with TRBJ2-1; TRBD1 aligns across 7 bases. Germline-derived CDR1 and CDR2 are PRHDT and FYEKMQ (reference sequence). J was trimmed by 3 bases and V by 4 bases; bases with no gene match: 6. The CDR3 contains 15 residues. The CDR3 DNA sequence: TGTGCCAGCAGCTCCACAGGGGTGTTCTACAATGAGCAGTTCTTC. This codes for CASSSTGVFYNEQFF.

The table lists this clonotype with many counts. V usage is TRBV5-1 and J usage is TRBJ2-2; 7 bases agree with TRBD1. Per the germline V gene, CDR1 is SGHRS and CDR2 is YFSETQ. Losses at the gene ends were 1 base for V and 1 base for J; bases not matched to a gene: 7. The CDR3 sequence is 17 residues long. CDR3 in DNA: TGCGCCAGCAGCTTGAGGCTCAGGACAGGGAACACCGGGGAGCTGTTTTTT. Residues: CASSLRLRTGNTGELFF.

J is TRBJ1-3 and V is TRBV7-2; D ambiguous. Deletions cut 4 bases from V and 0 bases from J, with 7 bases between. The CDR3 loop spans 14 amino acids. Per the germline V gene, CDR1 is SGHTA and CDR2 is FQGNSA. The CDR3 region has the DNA TGTGCCAGCAGCTGGGAAAGCTCTGGAAACACCATATATTTT. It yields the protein CASSWESSGNTIYF. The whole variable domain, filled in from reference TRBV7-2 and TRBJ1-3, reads GAGVSQSPSNKVTEKGKDVELRCDPISGHTALYWYRQSLGQGLEFLIYFQGNSAPDKSGLPSDRFSAERTGGSVSTLTIQRTQQEDSAVYLCASSWESSGNTIYFGEGSWLTVV.

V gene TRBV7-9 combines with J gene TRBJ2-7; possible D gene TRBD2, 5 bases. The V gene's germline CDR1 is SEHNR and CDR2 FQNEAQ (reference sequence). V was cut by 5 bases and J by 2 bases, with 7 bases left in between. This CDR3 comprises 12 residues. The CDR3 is CASSDGTYEQYF. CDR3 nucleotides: TGTGCCAGCAGCGACGGGACCTACGAGCAGTACTTC. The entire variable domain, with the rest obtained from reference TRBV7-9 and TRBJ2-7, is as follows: DTGVSQNPRHKITKRGQNVTFRCDPISEHNRLYWYRQTLGQGPEFLTYFQNEAQLEKSRLLSDRFSAERPKGSFSTLEIQRTEQGDSAMYLCASSDGTYEQYFGPGTRLTVT.

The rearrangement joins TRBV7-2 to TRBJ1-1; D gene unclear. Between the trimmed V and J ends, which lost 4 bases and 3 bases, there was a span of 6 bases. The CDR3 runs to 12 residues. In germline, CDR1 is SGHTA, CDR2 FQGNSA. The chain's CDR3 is CASSYQYTEAFF. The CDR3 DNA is TGTGCCAGCAGCTACCAGTACACTGAAGCTTTCTTT.

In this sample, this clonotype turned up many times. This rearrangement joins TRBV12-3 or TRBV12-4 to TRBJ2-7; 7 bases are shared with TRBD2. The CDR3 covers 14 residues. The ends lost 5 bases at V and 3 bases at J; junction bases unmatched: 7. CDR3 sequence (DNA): TGTGCCAGCAGTAAAGCGGGATTCGACTACGAGCAGTACTTC. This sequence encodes CASSKAGFDYEQYF.